This paragraph covers one TCR beta chain sequence. Other DNA sequences in the sample encode the same CDR3. This sample was included in a study of blood T cell repertoires in COVID-19. Study-wide background: The analysed material was cDNA or gDNA that came from T cells, B-cell-depleted T cells, or PBMCs.

CDR1 KGHSH and CDR2 LQKENI come from the germline V gene. The CDR3 is made up of 13 amino acids. Trimming removed 3 bases from V and 5 bases from J; junction bases left unmatched: 1. The authors' processing: Amplification of reference gene primers provided the estimated nucleated cell counts. Clones were read by immunoSEQ multiplex PCR, and TCRdb kept only the in-frame ones, dropping some. V, J and clone size are those of that table, while D and trimming were read from the DNA. There are roughly 250,000 clones in the sample; more than 65% occur only once, and under 4.5% lies in the top ten. Sequencing was done on a sample of peripheral blood. V usage is TRBV18 and J usage is TRBJ1-2; 9 nucleotides align to TRBD1. The receptor's source is a woman aged 40-49 years with active or convalescent COVID-19. Written as DNA, the CDR3 is TGTGCCAGCTCACCGGGACAGGGTTATGGCTACACCTTC. Encoded protein: CASSPGQGYGYTF. Full variable domain (remainder filled in from reference TRBV18 and TRBJ1-2): NAGVMQNPRHLVRRRGQEARLRCSPMKGHSHVYWYRQLPEEGLKFMVYLQKENIIDESGMPKERFSAEFPKEGPSILRIQQVVRGDSAAYFCASSPGQGYGYTFGSGTRLTVV.